This T cell receptor beta chain was recorded in a study of identical twins. One entry per CDR3 protein results from TCRdb running MiXCR on the 5' RACE reads. This sample carries hundreds of thousands of distinct CDR3 sequences, 8.6% of them seen once, and the ten largest clones take approximately 0.94%. The ends lost 3 bases at V and 0 bases at J; junction bases unmatched: 10. The CDR3 sequence is 18 residues long. From germline, CDR1 is SGHRS and CDR2 YFSETQ. This sample also belongs to another study, concerning yellow fever vaccine responses in identical twins.

The TCR sequence derives from a young woman in good health. The material sequenced was PBMCs. The chain has TRBV5-1 and TRBJ1-1; the match to TRBD1 covers 11 bases. The CDR3: CASSSGLRTGGVNTEAFF. CDR3 nucleotides: TGCGCCAGCAGCTCGGGCCTAAGGACAGGGGGCGTGAACACTGAAGCTTTCTTT.